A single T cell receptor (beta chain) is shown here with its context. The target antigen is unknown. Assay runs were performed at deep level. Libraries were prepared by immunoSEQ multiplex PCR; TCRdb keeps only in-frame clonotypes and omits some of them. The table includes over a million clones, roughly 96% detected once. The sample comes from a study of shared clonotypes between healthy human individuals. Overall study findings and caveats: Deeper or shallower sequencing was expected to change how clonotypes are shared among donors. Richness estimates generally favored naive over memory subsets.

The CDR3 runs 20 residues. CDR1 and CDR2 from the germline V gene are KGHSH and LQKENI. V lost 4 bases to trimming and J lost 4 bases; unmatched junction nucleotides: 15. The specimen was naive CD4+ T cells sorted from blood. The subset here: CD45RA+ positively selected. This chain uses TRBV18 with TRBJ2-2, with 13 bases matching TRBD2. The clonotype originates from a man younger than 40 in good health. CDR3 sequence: CASSRGPGTSGNARTGELFF. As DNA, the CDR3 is TGTGCCAGCTCACGGGGTCCCGGGACTAGCGGGAATGCTCGCACCGGGGAGCTGTTTTTT.